This passage covers 25 T cell receptor beta chains from one sample sequenced in a study of cytomegalovirus exposure and HLA in healthy donors. Clones were read by immunoSEQ multiplex PCR, and TCRdb kept only the in-frame ones, dropping some. The sample lists more than 95,000 clones; about 96% were seen once. Sequencing was carried out using PBMCs. Receptors were obtained from a man aged 18 to 29 in good health and CMV-seronegative.

The chain uses TRBV28 and TRBJ2-3; 8 bases are a match to TRBD1. The trim removed 5 bases at V and 8 bases at J, leaving 18 bases unmatched. The germline V gene encodes CDR1 MDHEN and CDR2 SYDVKM. The CDR3 contains 17 residues. The DNA for the CDR3 is TGTGCCAGCAGTAAGACCAGGGGGCGCTTGGGGGGTGCTACGCAGTATTTT. Its protein product is CASSKTRGRLGGATQYF.

The chain recombines TRBV18 with TRBJ2-7; 15 nucleotides align to TRBD2. The CDR3 extends over 15 amino acids. The J segment lost 5 bases and the V segment lost 2 bases, leaving 1 base of the junction unmatched. Germline V CDR1 and CDR2: KGHSH, LQKENI. The CDR3 loop is CASSPGLAGGDEQYF. CDR3 in DNA: TGTGCCAGCTCACCAGGACTAGCGGGAGGGGACGAGCAGTACTTC.

The J gene is TRBJ2-2, the V gene TRBV25-1, with a possible D match to TRBD2 (5 bases). Germline CDR1 reads MGHDK; CDR2 reads SYGVNS. Trimming pared 6 bases from V and 2 bases from J, leaving 13 bases between. This CDR3 comprises 15 residues. CDR3 coding DNA: TGTGCCAGCAGCGGATGGACTCTTAACACCGGGGAGCTGTTTTTT. Residues: CASSGWTLNTGELFF. The full variable domain, with the rest looked up from reference TRBV25-1 and TRBJ2-2, is EADIYQTPRYLVIGTGKKITLECSQTMGHDKMYWYQQDPGMELHLIHYSYGVNSTEKGDLSSESTVSRIRTEHFPLTLESARPSHTSQYLCASSGWTLNTGELFFGEGSRLTVL.

This chain uses TRBV7-7 with TRBJ2-3, with TRBD2 as a possible D gene (6 bases). Germline CDR1 and CDR2: SSHAT and FNYEAQ (reference sequence). The CDR3 consists of 15 residues. Trimming took 1 base from V and 4 from J, leaving 12 bases between them. CDR3 sequence reads: CASSLGGSSADTQYF. Here the CDR3 DNA reads TGTGCCAGCAGCTTAGGCGGATCTAGCGCAGATACGCAGTATTTT.

DNA for the CDR3: TGTGCCAGCAGCTTTAGGCTCGGGGATACTGAAGCTTTCTTT. As protein: CASSFRLGDTEAFF. The chain couples TRBV12-1 to TRBJ1-1. TRBV12-1 is a listed pseudogene. The CDR3 sequence is 14 residues long.

The V call is TRBV4-1, the J call TRBJ1-1; TRBD1 agrees at 9 bases. The germline V gene has CDR1 MGHRA and CDR2 YSYEKL. The CDR3 is 16 residues long. The J segment lost 2 bases and the V segment lost 3 bases, leaving 7 bases of the junction unmatched. CDR3 coding DNA: TGCGCCAGCAGCCACGTCCGGGACAGGGTAAACACTGAAGCTTTCTTT. Protein product: CASSHVRDRVNTEAFF.

Only one count was recorded for this clone. The chain recombines TRBV6-1 with TRBJ1-1, with TRBD1 matching 8 bases. CDR3 length: 13 residues. Per germline, CDR1 MNHNS and CDR2 SASEGT. V shed 7 bases and J 5 bases; nucleotides not matched to a gene: 6. The CDR3 region is CASIQDRGTEAFF. CDR3 nucleotides: TGTGCCAGCATACAAGACAGGGGTACTGAAGCTTTCTTT.

The chain carries TRBV10-3 and TRBJ2-3; 11 bases are a match to TRBD2. V lost 0 bases, J lost 0 bases, and 8 bases stayed unmatched. The CDR3 is 19 residues long. CDR1 and CDR2 from the germline V gene are ENHRY and SYGVKD. CDR3 protein: CAISESLAGGFPSTDTQYF. The CDR3 region has the DNA TGTGCCATCAGTGAGTCGTTAGCGGGAGGGTTTCCTAGCACAGATACGCAGTATTTT.

V usage is TRBV18 and J usage is TRBJ2-1; 10 nucleotides align to TRBD2. The CDR3 consists of 18 residues. Looked up from germline, CDR1 is KGHSH and CDR2 is LQKENI. Unmatched junction bases numbered 12, after V lost 5 bases and J lost 2 bases. The CDR3 bases are TGTGCCAGCTCAGCCCCGCGTTTAGCGGGAGGTGCCTACAATGAGCAGTTCTTC. Translated, it gives CASSAPRLAGGAYNEQFF.

This clone was counted once. The DNA of the CDR3 is TGTGCCAGCAGCTTATTGCCCGGGACTAGCATACACGAGCAGTACTTC. Residues: CASSLLPGTSIHEQYF. The chain carries TRBV7-3 and TRBJ2-7; 9 bases line up with TRBD2. Germline lookup yields CDR1 SGHTA and CDR2 FQGTGA. The trim removed 2 bases at V and 5 bases at J, leaving 10 bases unmatched. The CDR3 length is 16 residues.

The chain combines TRBV27 with TRBJ2-7; TRBD1 matches at 9 bases. The CDR3 extends over 15 amino acids. V was pared by 5 bases and J by 4 bases, with 9 bases of the junction left unmatched. In germline, CDR1 is MNHEY, CDR2 SMNVEV (reference sequence). The CDR3 DNA reads TGTGCCAGCAGTCCCCGGACAGGGGTCGCGTACGAGCAGTACTTC. Its translation: CASSPRTGVAYEQYF.

J is TRBJ1-3 and V is TRBV7-9; weak D call: TRBD1 (6 bases). The CDR3 consists of 13 residues. V shed 2 bases and J shed 4 bases, with 6 bases lying between them. The germline CDR1 and CDR2 sequences are SEHNR and FQNEAQ (reference sequence). The CDR3 DNA reads as TGTGCCAGCAGCTTACAGGGGGGAAACACCATATATTTT. Its protein product is CASSLQGGNTIYF.

V gene TRBV27 combines with J gene TRBJ2-3, with 8 bases aligning to TRBD2. Germline CDR1 and CDR2: MNHEY and SMNVEV (reference sequence). The CDR3 has 14 amino acids. V dropped 0 bases and J dropped 4; count of bases not matched to a gene: 0. Here the CDR3 DNA reads TGTGCCAGCAGTTTATCAGCGGGAGCAGATACGCAGTATTTT. This encodes CASSLSAGADTQYF.

The chain uses TRBV27 and TRBJ1-5; D perhaps matches TRBD1 (5 bases). Germline CDR1 MNHEY, CDR2 SMNVEV (reference sequence). This CDR3 comprises 13 residues. V dropped 2 bases and J dropped 4 bases, with 6 bases sitting between them. CDR3 region: CASSLAGNQPQHF. CDR3 nucleotides: TGTGCCAGCAGTTTAGCAGGGAATCAGCCCCAGCATTTT.

V and J are TRBV4-2 and TRBJ2-7, with TRBD2 matching over 9 bases. The length of the CDR3 is 16 residues. J lost 4 bases, V lost 1 base, and 8 bases had no gene match. Germline CDR1 reads LGHNA; CDR2 reads YNFKEQ. The CDR3, as DNA: TGTGCCAGCAGCCAAGGGGTAGAGCGGGAGGCATACGAGCAGTACTTC. It is translated as CASSQGVEREAYEQYF.

The chain couples TRBV28 to TRBJ1-5, with unresolved D. Trimming removed 6 bases from V and 0 bases from J, with 15 bases in between. CDR3 length: 16 amino acids. Germline V gives CDR1 MDHEN, CDR2 SYDVKM. CDR3 amino acids: CASSLDIQFSNQPQHF. CDR3 DNA: TGTGCCAGCAGCCTTGACATCCAGTTTAGCAATCAGCCCCAGCATTTT.

The V and J genes are TRBV6-1 and TRBJ1-1, with D possibly TRBD1 on 5 matching bases. V gave up 5 bases and J gave up 8 bases, with 12 bases separating them. CDR3 length: 12 residues. Per germline, CDR1 MNHNS and CDR2 SASEGT. The CDR3 loop reads CASSPLQEEAFF. DNA of the CDR3: TGTGCCAGCAGTCCCTTACAGGAAGAAGCTTTCTTT.

The J gene is TRBJ2-1, the V gene TRBV2; 10 bases are shared with TRBD1. Trimming took 3 bases from V and 7 from J; bases not matched to a gene: 3. The CDR3 is 14 residues long. CDR1 and CDR2 from the germline V gene are SNHLY and FYNNEI. This chain's CDR3 is CASSDRDRGNEQFF. In DNA form, the CDR3 reads TGTGCCAGCAGTGACCGGGACAGGGGAAATGAGCAGTTCTTC.

The chain combines TRBV19 with TRBJ2-5; D remains ambiguous. The CDR3 contains 12 residues. Deletions cut 3 bases from V and 6 bases from J, with 8 bases between. Germline V gene sequence: CDR1 LNHDA, CDR2 SQIVND (reference sequence). CDR3 nucleotides: TGTGCCAGTAGTATGTCCACAAAGACCCAGTACTTC. Translated, it gives CASSMSTKTQYF.

This chain links TRBV5-4 with TRBJ2-4; 13 nucleotides align to TRBD2. The junction had 1 base not matched to a gene; V was cut back by 2 bases and J by 5 bases. The CDR3 is made up of 15 amino acids. Per the germline V gene, CDR1 is SGHNT and CDR2 is YYREEE (reference sequence). The CDR3 DNA is TGTGCCAGCAGCTTACTAGCGGGAGGGCAAAACATTCAGTACTTC. Translation gives CASSLLAGGQNIQYF.

This clone was seen a few times. The J gene is TRBJ2-5, the V gene TRBV6-4; 8 nucleotides align to TRBD2. The V and J ends lost 2 bases and 4 bases, in that order; junction bases with no gene match: 6. Per germline, CDR1 MRHNA and CDR2 SNTAGT. The CDR3 is 15 amino acids. The CDR3 DNA reads TGTGCCAGCAGTGACAGAGCGGGGGCTGGAGAGACCCAGTACTTC. Its translation is CASSDRAGAGETQYF.

V and J are TRBV4-3 and TRBJ2-3; 11 bases map to TRBD1. The CDR3 has 15 residues. Looked up from germline, CDR1 is LGHNA and CDR2 is YSLEER. The V and J ends lost 4 bases and 1 base, in that order; junction bases with no gene match: 1. The CDR3 bases are TGCGCCAGCAGCCCGGGACAGGGGGGCACAGATACGCAGTATTTT. As protein: CASSPGQGGTDTQYF.

In DNA, the CDR3 is TGTGCAGCAGGTAAAGGCTCTGGAAACACCATATATTTT. The encoded protein is CAAGKGSGNTIYF. V and J are TRBV5-4 and TRBJ1-3; D gene unclear. CDR1 is SGHNT and CDR2 is YYREEE in the germline V gene (reference sequence). The CDR3 covers 13 residues.

The gene calls are TRBV7-9 and TRBJ1-1, with D tentatively TRBD1 (5 bases). This CDR3 has 13 amino acids. Trimming took off 7 bases at V and 6 bases at J, with 15 bases between the two ends. The germline V gene has CDR1 SEHNR and CDR2 FQNEAQ (reference sequence). CDR3 sequence: CASTADRTPEAFF. The DNA of the CDR3 is TGTGCCAGCACCGCCGACAGAACGCCTGAAGCTTTCTTT.

The V gene is TRBV9, the J gene TRBJ1-3; perhaps TRBD1 as D (5 bases). The V gene lost 3 bases and the J gene lost 3 bases, with 10 bases spanning the gap. This CDR3 spans 14 amino acids. CDR1 is SGDLS, CDR2 YYNGEE, per germline. The CDR3 nucleotides read TGTGCCAGCAGCGCGCGGACAAGTGGAAACACCATATATTTT. Encoded protein: CASSARTSGNTIYF.